This entry lists 31 T cell receptor beta chains sequenced from one sample in a study of T cell changes during pregnancy in multiple sclerosis. Sequencing used immunoSEQ multiplex PCR; TCRdb keeps in-frame clones, though not all of them. The data show over 50,000 clones, about 89% seen once. Sequences were derived from peripheral blood, sampled after pregnancy. The receptors were sampled from a female donor with multiple sclerosis, enrolled in a pregnancy study.

The V gene is TRBV9, the J gene TRBJ2-2, with D unclear. V dropped 6 bases and J dropped 2 bases, with 23 bases sitting between them. In germline, CDR1 is SGDLS, CDR2 YYNGEE. The CDR3 extends over 18 amino acids. The CDR3 bases are TGTGCCAGCATCTCTCTGCCCGTGGGCTTACACAACACCGGGGAGCTGTTTTTT. Translating gives CASISLPVGLHNTGELFF. Together with reference TRBV9 and TRBJ2-2, the CDR3 gives the full variable domain: DSGVTQTPKHLITATGQRVTLRCSPRSGDLSVYWYQQSLDQGLQFLIQYYNGEERAKGNILERFSAQQFPDLHSELNLSSLELGDSALYFCASISLPVGLHNTGELFFGEGSRLTVL.

The chain recombines TRBV2 with TRBJ1-5; possible D gene TRBD1, 5 bases. Germline CDR1 reads SNHLY; CDR2 reads FYNNEI. This CDR3 has 16 residues. V lost 4 bases and J 0 bases, leaving 13 bases between the germline ends. The CDR3 reads CASSVWGGVSNQPQHF. The CDR3, as DNA: TGTGCCAGCAGTGTATGGGGAGGGGTTAGCAATCAGCCCCAGCATTTT.

This chain links TRBV4-1 with TRBJ1-2; D perhaps matches TRBD1 (6 bases). V was pared by 0 bases and J by 7 bases, with 9 bases between. CDR1 and CDR2 (germline): MGHRA, YSYEKL. The CDR3 has 13 amino acids. The CDR3 here is CASSQENRVGYTF. CDR3 sequence (DNA): TGCGCCAGCAGCCAAGAAAACAGGGTTGGCTACACCTTC.

This clone was seen only once. V is TRBV5-4 and J is TRBJ2-2, with D unresolved. The V gene's germline CDR1 is SGHNT and CDR2 YYREEE (reference sequence). The CDR3 extends over 13 amino acids. V was cut by 5 bases and J by 5 bases, with 10 bases left in between. The CDR3 spells CASSPRQTGELFF. CDR3 DNA: TGTGCCAGCAGTCCCCGCCAGACCGGGGAGCTGTTTTTT.

The chain couples TRBV5-8 to TRBJ2-7, with D perhaps matching TRBD2 (5 bases). The germline gives CDR1 SGHTS, CDR2 YDEGEE. This CDR3 is built from 16 residues. V was trimmed by 1 base and J by 2 bases, leaving 16 bases between them. Here the CDR3 reads CASSLPPTGLPYEQYF. CDR3 DNA sequence: TGTGCCAGCAGCTTGCCTCCTACCGGACTCCCCTACGAGCAGTACTTC.

The J gene is TRBJ1-6, the V gene TRBV6-1; weak D call: TRBD1 (6 bases). The CDR3 runs 15 residues. V was clipped by 10 bases and J by 4 bases, with 17 bases between them. The germline CDR1 and CDR2 sequences are MNHNS and SASEGT. This chain's CDR3 is CATPGDYTYNSPLHF. The CDR3, as DNA: TGTGCCACCCCAGGGGACTACACTTATAATTCACCCCTCCACTTT.

The gene calls are TRBV19 and TRBJ1-5, with a weak D call TRBD1 (6 bases). V was shortened by 3 bases and J by 4 bases, with 13 bases between the two germline ends. The CDR3 contains 15 residues. CDR1 is LNHDA and CDR2 is SQIVND in the germline V gene (reference sequence). The CDR3 bases are TGTGCCAGTAGTATCGGTGGGGGGGCGAATCAGCCCCAGCATTTT. Its protein product is CASSIGGGANQPQHF.

The DNA for the CDR3 is TGCGCCAGCAGTCTCGGGGGGGCCTCCGGGGAGCTGTTTTTT. The encoded protein is CASSLGGASGELFF. The V gene is TRBV10-1, the J gene TRBJ2-2, with 8 bases fitting TRBD2. Germline loops: CDR1 WNHNN, CDR2 SYGVQD (reference sequence). After removal of 5 bases from V and 6 bases from J, the junction contained 5 bases not matched to a gene. The CDR3 totals 14 residues.

The rearrangement uses TRBV7-9 and TRBJ1-2; D is ambiguous. The ends were cut back, 0 bases at V and 8 bases at J, with 7 bases in the middle. Germline CDR1 and CDR2: SEHNR and FQNEAQ (reference sequence). The CDR3 is made up of 12 amino acids. CDR3 in DNA: TGTGCCAGCAGCTTAGCCGGGGTCGGCTACACCTTC. Protein sequence: CASSLAGVGYTF. Filled out from reference TRBV7-9 and TRBJ1-2, the complete variable domain reads DTGVSQNPRHKITKRGQNVTFRCDPISEHNRLYWYRQTLGQGPEFLTYFQNEAQLEKSRLLSDRFSAERPKGSFSTLEIQRTEQGDSAMYLCASSLAGVGYTFGSGTRLTVV.

This rearrangement joins TRBV7-9 to TRBJ1-2, with D possibly matching TRBD1 (6 bases). The CDR3 sequence is 15 residues long. The ends were cut back, 3 bases at V and 2 bases at J, with 13 bases in the middle. Germline V gene lookup returns CDR1 SEHNR and CDR2 FQNEAQ (reference sequence). The CDR3 region is CASSFVSTGNYGYTF. The CDR3 region has the DNA TGTGCCAGCAGCTTCGTGTCGACAGGCAACTATGGCTACACCTTC.

The V and J genes are TRBV5-4 and TRBJ2-7; maybe TRBD2 (6 bases). The CDR3 length is 13 residues. Germline V lookup: CDR1 SGHNT, CDR2 YYREEE (reference sequence). Trimming pared 4 bases from V and 0 bases from J, leaving 8 bases between. The CDR3 DNA sequence: TGTGCCAGCAGCCAGACTAGCTCCTACGAGCAGTACTTC. The encoded protein is CASSQTSSYEQYF.

The V and J genes are TRBV28 and TRBJ1-3, with 7 bases fitting TRBD1. This CDR3 is 14 amino acids long. Germline lookup yields CDR1 MDHEN and CDR2 SYDVKM. The ends lost 6 bases at V and 1 base at J; junction bases unmatched: 3. The CDR3 loop is CASRPTGSGNTIYF. The CDR3 nucleotides read TGTGCCAGCAGACCGACAGGGTCTGGAAACACCATATATTTT.

The chain employs TRBV7-2 and TRBJ2-3; 13 positions match TRBD2. This CDR3 is 15 amino acids long. Per the germline V gene, CDR1 is SGHTA and CDR2 is FQGNSA. Unmatched junction bases numbered 5, after V lost 5 bases and J lost 6 bases. CDR3 coding DNA: TGTGCCAGCAGCCCGAGGACTAGCGGGGGCGATACGCAGTATTTT. It yields the protein CASSPRTSGGDTQYF.

This clone has just a few counts. This chain links TRBV5-1 with TRBJ1-1; the D gene is possibly TRBD1 (5 bases). Germline-derived CDR1 and CDR2 are SGHRS and YFSETQ. The CDR3 sequence is 14 residues long. The germline V and J ends were trimmed by 3 bases and 3 bases, with 12 bases remaining between them. The CDR3 loop reads CASSSFGADTEAFF. The CDR3, as DNA: TGCGCCAGCAGCTCGTTTGGGGCGGACACTGAAGCTTTCTTT.

This clone has only a few counts. The J gene is TRBJ1-2, the V gene TRBV4-1; D perhaps matches TRBD1 (6 bases). CDR3 length equals 11 residues. V was clipped by 9 bases and J by 4 bases, with 9 bases between them. Looked up from germline, CDR1 is MGHRA and CDR2 is YSYEKL. The CDR3 region has the DNA TGCGCCAGTACAGGGCTCTATGGCTACACCTTC. This gives the protein CASTGLYGYTF.

The chain carries TRBV7-2 and TRBJ1-3; D is perhaps TRBD1 (5 bases). Trimming took off 4 bases at V and 0 bases at J, with 13 bases between the two ends. CDR3 length: 16 amino acids. CDR1 is SGHTA, CDR2 FQGNSA, per germline. The CDR3 region is CASSSYTGLSGNTIYF. The DNA of the CDR3 is TGTGCCAGCAGCTCTTATACGGGACTCTCTGGAAACACCATATATTTT.

This chain connects TRBV5-5 to TRBJ1-2; 7 bases are a match to TRBD1. V dropped 5 bases and J dropped 0; count of bases not matched to a gene: 16. CDR3 length equals 18 residues. From germline, CDR1 is SGHKS and CDR2 YYEKEE (reference sequence). The CDR3, as DNA: TGTGCCAGCAGGCTGACAGGGACCTATAATAGGACTAACTATGGCTACACCTTC. Residues: CASRLTGTYNRTNYGYTF.

The chain has TRBV7-9 and TRBJ1-3, with TRBD1 identical over 11 bases. V shed 5 bases and J 7 bases; nucleotides not matched to a gene: 7. Germline V gives CDR1 SEHNR, CDR2 FQNEAQ (reference sequence). The CDR3 has 15 residues. This CDR3 reads CASSARTGGSNTIYF. The CDR3 DNA follows: TGTGCCAGCAGCGCTCGGACAGGGGGCAGCAACACCATATATTTT.

The rearrangement joins TRBV11-2 to TRBJ2-1, with a tentative D call TRBD1 (5 bases). Germline CDR1 and CDR2: SGHAT and FQNNGV. The ends were cut back, 3 bases at V and 3 bases at J, with 18 bases in the middle. The CDR3 spans 17 residues. CDR3 loop: CASSLSVVWQGYNEQFF. Here the CDR3 DNA reads TGTGCCAGCAGCTTGTCGGTGGTTTGGCAGGGCTACAATGAGCAGTTCTTC.

The chain employs TRBV7-9 and TRBJ1-1; D uncertain. Germline V gene sequence: CDR1 SEHNR, CDR2 FQNEAQ (reference sequence). The CDR3 length is 13 residues. V was pared by 2 bases and J by 1 base, with 5 bases between. In DNA, the CDR3 is TGTGCCAGCAGCTTATCCCAGAACACTGAAGCTTTCTTT. Residues: CASSLSQNTEAFF.

This chain connects TRBV19 to TRBJ2-7, with TRBD2 matching 8 bases. The length of the CDR3 is 15 residues. The germline V gene has CDR1 LNHDA and CDR2 SQIVND (reference sequence). The V segment lost 2 bases and the J segment 3 bases; nucleotides outside the gene matches: 6. The CDR3 DNA reads as TGTGCCAGTAGTATAAGTCCGGGGGGGAGCTACGAGCAGTACTTC. This encodes CASSISPGGSYEQYF. Based on the CDR3 plus reference TRBV19 and TRBJ2-7, the full variable domain is DGGITQSPKYLFRKEGQNVTLSCEQNLNHDAMYWYRQDPGQGLRLIYYSQIVNDFQKGDIAEGYSVSREKKESFPLTVTSAQKNPTAFYLCASSISPGGSYEQYFGPGTRLTVT.

The chain employs TRBV6-1 and TRBJ2-6; no definite D call. CDR3 length: 14 residues. V was pared by 0 bases and J by 2 bases, with 2 bases between. Germline lookup yields CDR1 MNHNS and CDR2 SASEGT. In nucleotides, the CDR3 is TGTGCCAGCAGTGAAGCTACTGGGGCCAACGTCCTGACTTTC. Amino acid sequence: CASSEATGANVLTF.

V usage is TRBV2 and J usage is TRBJ2-1; no definite D call. This CDR3 spans 11 amino acids. Germline V gene lookup returns CDR1 SNHLY and CDR2 FYNNEI. V was clipped by 3 bases and J by 9 bases, with 6 bases between them. As DNA, the CDR3 is TGTGCCAGCAGTGACGGCGGTGAGCAGTTCTTC. It is translated as CASSDGGEQFF.

This chain joins TRBV19 and TRBJ1-1; D unresolved. The germline CDR1 and CDR2 sequences are LNHDA and SQIVND (reference sequence). This CDR3 region has 15 residues. The V and J ends lost 1 base and 3 bases respectively, with 12 bases between them. The CDR3 spells CASSIGPYGDTEAFF. The CDR3 DNA sequence: TGTGCCAGTAGTATAGGGCCCTACGGGGACACTGAAGCTTTCTTT.

This chain connects TRBV30 to TRBJ1-3, with D unclear. V lost 0 bases and J lost 7, with 4 bases in between. CDR1 is GTSNPN, CDR2 SVGIG, per germline (reference sequence). The CDR3 has 11 amino acids. The CDR3 coding sequence is TGTGCCTGGAGTGTCGGGAACACCATATATTTT. It encodes CAWSVGNTIYF.

The rearrangement links TRBV6-7 to TRBJ2-2; 7 bases agree with TRBD1. TRBV6-7 is given ORF status, its function remaining uncertain. V lost 0 bases to trimming and J lost 6 bases; unmatched junction nucleotides: 13. CDR3 length: 18 residues. The CDR3 DNA follows: TGTGCCAGCAGTTACTCTTCCGTGAGGGGGCATGGGGCCGGGGAGCTGTTTTTT. Translation: CASSYSSVRGHGAGELFF.

The chain links TRBV7-2 to TRBJ1-1; D is ambiguous. Germline V gene lookup returns CDR1 SGHTA and CDR2 FQGNSA. Trimming pared 1 base from V and 10 bases from J, leaving 22 bases between. The CDR3 sequence is 16 residues long. The DNA for the CDR3 is TGTGCCAGCAGCTTAGATCGGGATTTAGTTGTTTGGGGAGCTTTCTTT. It codes for CASSLDRDLVVWGAFF.

V gene TRBV5-5 combines with J gene TRBJ2-5; the D is unclear. The V end lost 5 bases, the J end lost 5 bases, and 13 bases lay between the germline ends. Germline values: CDR1 SGHKS, CDR2 YYEKEE (reference sequence). The CDR3 totals 13 residues. CDR3 sequence: CASRPDIWETQYF. In DNA, the CDR3 is TGTGCCAGCAGACCCGACATCTGGGAGACCCAGTACTTC.

The chain joins TRBV28 to TRBJ1-2; 7 nucleotides align to TRBD1. Germline-derived CDR1 and CDR2 are MDHEN and SYDVKM. V gave up 6 bases and J gave up 5 bases; unmatched junction bases: 9. The CDR3 has 14 residues. Here the CDR3 DNA reads TGTGCCAGCAGGGTGCCGGGACAGATATATGGCTACACCTTC. Its protein is CASRVPGQIYGYTF.

This clone was observed a single time. The chain carries TRBV6-6 and TRBJ2-1; D unclear. Germline V gives CDR1 MNHNY, CDR2 SVGAGI (reference sequence). This CDR3 is 13 amino acids long. V shed 5 bases and J shed 1 base, with 6 bases lying between them. CDR3 residues: CASSTKSYNEQFF. The CDR3 nucleotides read TGTGCCAGCAGTACTAAGTCCTACAATGAGCAGTTCTTC.

Remarks on this clone: At one of its ends the junction is not consistent with the germline gene, which may arise from a read error. The chain carries TRBV7-7 and TRBJ2-1; 14 nucleotides agree with TRBD2. The CDR3 covers 16 residues. CDR1 SSHAT and CDR2 FNYEAQ come from the germline V gene (reference sequence). The CDR3 protein is CASSSGLAGAGGEQFF. As DNA, the CDR3 is TGTGCTAGCAGCTCGGGACTAGCGGGGGCCGGGGGTGAGCAGTTCTTC.